This T cell receptor (beta chain) is from a study of T cells in Graves' hyperthyroidism and ophthalmopathy. About the research overall: Before any treatment, at initial diagnosis, peripheral blood was collected.

There were TCR beta CDR3 regions amplified from RNA transcripts. Researchers ran a first-round RT-PCR on the TCR CDR3 using the HTBI primer set. From the multiplex PCR reads, TCRdb called clonotypes with MiXCR, one entry per CDR3 protein. The repertoire holds about 690,000 distinct CDR3 sequences, with about 18% as singletons. This clonotype was observed a handful of times. This CDR3 contains 18 residues. The V gene's germline CDR1 is MNHEY and CDR2 SMNVEV (reference sequence). With 5 bases clipped from V and 1 base from J, the junction kept 15 bases outside the gene matches. Input material: blood. The origin of this receptor is a man aged 45-65 years with Graves' hyperthyroidism. This chain joins TRBV27 and TRBJ1-1; 8 bases agree with TRBD1. Here the CDR3 DNA reads TGTGCCAGCAGTCCCCACCCTGGACAGGGACGGAGGAACACTGAAGCTTTCTTT. Amino acids: CASSPHPGQGRRNTEAFF.